This T cell receptor beta chain was identified during a study of blood T cells in healthy people across ages. The CDR3 runs to 14 residues. Per germline, CDR1 SGHTA and CDR2 FQGNSA. V was shortened by 5 bases and J by 3 bases, with 14 bases between the two germline ends. PCR was performed a second time for about 7 to 12 cycles using a sample-barcoded 5' primer and a J-beta primer mix. TCRdb re-derived calls from the 5' RACE reads in MiXCR, one entry per CDR3 protein. The top ten clones hold 20% to 25% of a sample with approximately 800,000 distinct CDR3 sequences, more than 45% of them seen once. Every donor provided 9.5 to 10 milliliters of peripheral blood.

Input material: blood. The clonotype originates from a man between 25 and 39 years old in good health. The chain uses TRBV7-2 and TRBJ2-7; D perhaps matches TRBD1 (6 bases). The CDR3 is CASSAQGQGYEQYF. CDR3 DNA: TGTGCCAGCAGCGCTCAGGGACAAGGCTACGAGCAGTACTTC.